The clone carrying this T cell receptor beta chain was counted at least ten times. What it recognizes is unknown. The CDR3 goes on 3 residues after the read ends, and that part is filled in from the germline J gene. The V and J ends lost 4 bases and 3 bases respectively, with 13 bases between them. The CDR3 totals 15 residues. Germline values: CDR1 SGHNT, CDR2 YYREEE (reference sequence). These data come from a study of T cell clonality in common variable immunodeficiency. Clones were read by immunoSEQ multiplex PCR, and TCRdb kept only the in-frame ones, dropping some. Altogether more than 30,000 clones were found in the sample, and no singletons occur. Regarding the study as a whole: Compared with controls, CVID subjects had fewer shared TCRbeta clones. CVID subjects had higher TCRbeta clonality than healthy controls, most marked in about a third. Links between repertoire features and CVID complications were heterogeneity-limited. Common variable immunodeficiency TCR beta sequences reportedly had fewer deletions and N-nucleotide insertions.

The sequence derives from a person aged 18-70 years in good health. The gene calls are TRBV5-4 and TRBJ2-2; D perhaps matches TRBD2 (6 bases). Sequenced: peripheral blood mononuclear cells. CDR3 DNA, as far as it was read: TGTGCCAGCAGCGCCCGACTAGGGGACACCGGGGAG. Translating it yields CASSARLGDTGE. In full, the CDR3 reads CASSARLGDTGELFF.